These T cell receptor beta chains were read from a single sample in a study of cytomegalovirus exposure and HLA in healthy donors. The data were produced by immunoSEQ multiplex PCR, yet TCRdb's version contains in-frame clones alone and is incomplete. The sample includes approximately 120,000 clones, 78% of them seen just once. The specimen sequenced was PBMCs. Receptors were obtained from a man aged 40-55 years in good health and CMV-seronegative. Both conserved end residues are part of each CDR3. The order of the fields is V gene, D gene, J gene, CDR3 DNA, CDR3 protein. D genes are given only for firm matches.

V: TRBV5-1; D: -; J: TRBJ1-2; DNA: TGCGCCAGCAGCCCGGACACAGCTAGGGGCTACACCTTC; CDR3: CASSPDTARGYTF
V: TRBV7-2; D: TRBD1; J: TRBJ2-6; DNA: TGTGCCAGCAGCTCGACAGGGTCTGGGGCCAACGTCCTGACTTTC; CDR3: CASSSTGSGANVLTF
V: TRBV5-6; D: -; J: TRBJ1-1; DNA: TGTGCCAGCAGCTTATTTGCGGGGAACTTGAACACTGAAGCTTTCTTT; CDR3: CASSLFAGNLNTEAFF
V: TRBV27; D: -; J: TRBJ1-6; DNA: TGTGCCAGCAGTTTAGAGAGCTCCTATAATTCACCCCTCCACTTT; CDR3: CASSLESSYNSPLHF
V: TRBV14; D: TRBD2; J: TRBJ2-3; DNA: TGTGCCAGCAGCCAACTCTCGGCGGGGGGGCCAGATACGCAGTATTTT; CDR3: CASSQLSAGGPDTQYF
V: TRBV6-5; D: -; J: TRBJ1-1; DNA: TGTGCCAGCAGTTACTCACCCACAGTGAACACTGAAGCTTTCTTT; CDR3: CASSYSPTVNTEAFF
V: TRBV19; D: TRBD1; J: TRBJ2-2; DNA: TGTGCCAGTAGTATTGGGACAGGTAGCACCGGGGAGCTGTTTTTT; CDR3: CASSIGTGSTGELFF
V: TRBV7-3; D: -; J: TRBJ2-2; DNA: TGTGCCAGCAGCCAGTCACCTAACACCGGGGAGCTGTTTTTT; CDR3: CASSQSPNTGELFF
V: TRBV5-1; D: TRBD1; J: TRBJ2-7; DNA: TGCGCCAGCAGCTCGGGACAGGGGACTATACCCTCCTACGAGCAGTACTTC; CDR3: CASSSGQGTIPSYEQYF
V: TRBV2; D: TRBD1; J: TRBJ1-5; DNA: TGTGCCAGCAGGGAACAGGGGAGTCAGCCCCAGCATTTT; CDR3: CASREQGSQPQHF